This T cell receptor (beta chain) was profiled in a study of blood T cell repertoires in COVID-19. Study overall: The United States, Italy and Spain supplied acute and convalescent COVID-19 samples. PBMCs, B-cell-depleted T cells, or T cells provided the cDNA or gDNA that made up the material.

Authors' processing steps: How many nucleated cells were present was estimated from reference gene primer amplification. Measured with immunoSEQ multiplex PCR; TCRdb has only the in-frame clones, and not every one. D and trimming come from the DNA, and the V and J calls and clone size come from that table. Among about 210,000 clones, around 82% were seen once, and the ten largest hold roughly 7%. Germline values: CDR1 MGHRA, CDR2 YSYEKL. The trim removed 4 bases at V and 3 bases at J, leaving 3 bases unmatched. CDR3 length: 15 amino acids. The sample taken for sequencing was peripheral blood. V gene TRBV4-1 combines with J gene TRBJ2-2, with 9 positions matching TRBD1. The receptor was isolated from a woman in her seventies with acute or convalescent COVID-19. The CDR3 nucleotides are TGCGCCAGCAGCCGCGGACAGGGGTACACCGGGGAGCTGTTTTTT. Its translation is CASSRGQGYTGELFF.